This T cell receptor beta chain derives from a study of lymphopenia after photon versus proton radiotherapy. Here immunoSEQ multiplex PCR was the method, and the copy in TCRdb shows in-frame clones only, minus some. The sample has approximately 6,800 clones, just under 90% seen once. Remarks on this clone: Its antigen is not known.

The study, taken as a whole, reports: Proton therapy kept repertoires fairly stable, unlike photons, which gained effector/memory cells. Post-nadir TCR diversity decline inversely tracked overall survival among those who died.

The source is a man between 60 and 75 years old with cholangiocarcinoma. Here the sequenced sample was peripheral blood, taken from a patient treated with photon-based radiotherapy.

The CDR3 is CASSTTSGAYNEQFF. CDR3 coding DNA: TGTGCCAGCAGCACTACTAGCGGGGCTTACAATGAGCAGTTCTTC. This chain joins TRBV7-2 and TRBJ2-1; TRBD2 aligns across 10 bases. Germline V gives CDR1 SGHTA, CDR2 FQGNSA. With V trimmed by 5 bases and J by 4 bases, 5 bases remained unmatched. The length of the CDR3 is 15 residues. Using reference TRBV7-2 and TRBJ2-1 for the parts outside the CDR3, the full variable domain is GAGVSQSPSNKVTEKGKDVELRCDPISGHTALYWYRQSLGQGLEFLIYFQGNSAPDKSGLPSDRFSAERTGGSVSTLTIQRTQQEDSAVYLCASSTTSGAYNEQFFGPGTRLTVL.